Presented here are 32 T cell receptor beta chains from one specimen sequenced in a study of blood T cell repertoires in COVID-19. The method was immunoSEQ multiplex PCR; TCRdb's version includes in-frame clones alone and lacks a portion of them. There are approximately 480,000 clones in the sample; roughly 87% occur only once, and about 0.65% lies in the top ten. Material: PBMCs or T cells enriched from blood (not recorded which). The receptors come from a woman aged 18-29 years who had recovered from COVID-19.

This chain connects TRBV3-1 (or the pseudogene TRBV3-2) to TRBJ2-3; D not certain. CDR1 LGHDT and CDR2 YNNKEL come from the germline V gene (reference sequence). This CDR3 region has 14 residues. V shed 1 base and J shed 9 bases, with 14 bases lying between them. The CDR3 DNA reads TGTGCCAGCAGCCAAGTTTTGGTCGCAGGAACGCAGTATTTT. It encodes CASSQVLVAGTQYF.

This clone has a single count. The CDR3 here is CASSLVSGGNYEQYF. The CDR3 nucleotides are TGCGCCAGCAGCTTGGTCTCAGGGGGTAATTACGAGCAGTACTTC. J is TRBJ2-7 and V is TRBV5-1; TRBD1 matches at 7 bases. Germline lookup yields CDR1 SGHRS and CDR2 YFSETQ. With V trimmed by 0 bases and J by 4 bases, 7 bases remained unmatched. The CDR3 extends over 15 amino acids.

The chain combines TRBV30 with TRBJ1-2; 10 nucleotides match TRBD1. This CDR3 has 12 residues. From germline, CDR1 is GTSNPN and CDR2 SVGIG (reference sequence). The junction had 5 bases not matched to a gene; V was cut back by 1 base and J by 12 bases. The CDR3 bases are TGTGCCTGGAGTGGGGGGACAGGGGTGGACACCTTC. It yields the protein CAWSGGTGVDTF.

V and J are TRBV11-1 and TRBJ2-7, with TRBD1 identical over 8 bases. Per the germline V gene, CDR1 is SGHAT and CDR2 is FQDESV (reference sequence). The CDR3 runs to 13 residues. The ends lost 0 bases at V and 6 bases at J; junction bases unmatched: 1. DNA for the CDR3: TGTGCCAGCAGCTTAGCCAGGGGGCGCGAGCAGTACTTC. It specifies CASSLARGREQYF.

The rearrangement joins TRBV4-2 to TRBJ2-1; a weak D match, TRBD1 (6 bases). V was pared by 0 bases and J by 9 bases, with 21 bases between. CDR3 length: 17 residues. CDR1 and CDR2 from the germline V gene are LGHNA and YNFKEQ. The CDR3 region is CASSQDVRDTSSGEQFF. In DNA, the CDR3 is TGTGCCAGCAGCCAAGACGTCCGGGACACCTCCTCGGGTGAGCAGTTCTTC.

J is TRBJ2-3 and V is TRBV9; 9 bases are shared with TRBD2. The CDR3 is 16 residues long. With V trimmed by 0 bases and J by 8 bases, 10 bases remained unmatched. Germline CDR1 and CDR2: SGDLS and YYNGEE. This CDR3 reads CASSVDMGLATGTQYF. CDR3 in DNA: TGTGCCAGCAGCGTAGACATGGGACTAGCAACGGGTACGCAGTATTTT.

V gene TRBV5-1 combines with J gene TRBJ1-5; no firm D call. The germline V gene encodes CDR1 SGHRS and CDR2 YFSETQ. With 7 bases removed from V and 2 bases from J, the gap between germline ends came to 16 bases. This CDR3 comprises 15 residues. CDR3 in DNA: TGCGCCAGCCAATTCTCCCCGGGTGGCAATCAGCCCCAGCATTTT. Protein sequence: CASQFSPGGNQPQHF.

The chain joins TRBV5-1 to TRBJ2-2; no firm D call. V gave up 6 bases and J gave up 1 base, with 10 bases separating them. CDR3 length: 14 amino acids. The germline V gene has CDR1 SGHRS and CDR2 YFSETQ. The chain's CDR3 is CASKAGLNTGELFF. The DNA of the CDR3 is TGCGCCAGCAAAGCAGGTCTGAACACCGGGGAGCTGTTTTTT.

V and J are TRBV19 and TRBJ1-1; 8 bases map to TRBD1. This CDR3 is built from 14 residues. The ends lost 1 base at V and 4 bases at J; junction bases unmatched: 2. Germline V lookup: CDR1 LNHDA, CDR2 SQIVND (reference sequence). DNA for the CDR3: TGTGCCAGTAGTATAGGGACAGGGTCCACTGAAGCTTTCTTT. The encoded protein is CASSIGTGSTEAFF. Combining the CDR3 with reference TRBV19 and TRBJ1-1 gives the whole variable domain DGGITQSPKYLFRKEGQNVTLSCEQNLNHDAMYWYRQDPGQGLRLIYYSQIVNDFQKGDIAEGYSVSREKKESFPLTVTSAQKNPTAFYLCASSIGTGSTEAFFGQGTRLTVV.

This chain uses TRBV9 with TRBJ2-3; the match to TRBD1 covers 11 bases. CDR3 size: 19 residues. Trimming took 0 bases from V and 2 from J; bases not matched to a gene: 11. Germline lookup yields CDR1 SGDLS and CDR2 YYNGEE. CDR3 sequence (DNA): TGTGCCAGCAGCGTAGGTCGTTTGGGGACAGGGGGTATCACAGATACGCAGTATTTT. Translation: CASSVGRLGTGGITDTQYF.

The gene calls are TRBV6-6 and TRBJ1-4; the match to TRBD1 covers 9 bases. This CDR3 region has 17 residues. The germline gives CDR1 MNHNY, CDR2 SVGAGI (reference sequence). Germline trimming cut 5 bases from V and 8 bases from J; bases unmatched to any gene: 15. CDR3 sequence reads: CASSPGQGAGGGEKLFF. The CDR3 DNA is TGTGCCAGCAGTCCGGGACAGGGCGCTGGGGGTGGGGAAAAACTGTTTTTT.

J is TRBJ1-1 and V is TRBV12-3 or TRBV12-4; D may be TRBD1 (6 bases). V lost 7 bases to trimming and J lost 4 bases, with 10 bases between them. The CDR3 runs 12 residues. The CDR3 sequence: CASILGGTEAFF. CDR3 DNA sequence: TGTGCCAGCATTCTAGGGGGCACTGAAGCTTTCTTT.

This clone was counted once. The rearrangement links TRBV5-1 to TRBJ2-5; D gene uncertain. The CDR3 extends over 13 amino acids. The germline V gene has CDR1 SGHRS and CDR2 YFSETQ. Trimming removed 0 bases from V and 4 bases from J, with 7 bases in between. This chain's CDR3 is CASSLVSGETQYF. As DNA, the CDR3 is TGCGCCAGCAGCTTGGTATCGGGAGAGACCCAGTACTTC.

The chain recombines TRBV9 with TRBJ2-7, with 13 bases fitting TRBD2. Germline trimming cut 4 bases from V and 7 bases from J; bases unmatched to any gene: 8. Germline V gene data show CDR1 as SGDLS and CDR2 as YYNGEE. This CDR3 spans 15 amino acids. CDR3 nucleotide sequence: TGTGCCAGCAGCAGAGGACTAGCGGGGGAGGGTGAGCAGTACTTC. It encodes CASSRGLAGEGEQYF.

Comments on this clone: Other DNA sequences in the sample encode the same CDR3. The J gene is TRBJ1-4, the V gene TRBV2, with 7 bases aligning to TRBD1. Germline V gene sequence: CDR1 SNHLY, CDR2 FYNNEI. The ends lost 2 bases at V and 8 bases at J; junction bases unmatched: 5. This CDR3 has 14 residues. The CDR3 nucleotides are TGTGCCAGCAGTGAAATCAGGGGGAACGAAAAACTGTTTTTT. This codes for CASSEIRGNEKLFF.

This chain's CDR3 is CASSRGGGSTDTQYF. The CDR3 DNA is TGTGCCAGCAGCCGCGGGGGAGGTAGCACAGATACGCAGTATTTT. This chain links TRBV14 with TRBJ2-3; the match to TRBD2 covers 7 bases. Germline loops: CDR1 SGHDN, CDR2 FVKESK. The CDR3 loop spans 15 amino acids. Trimming cost V 4 bases and J 0 bases; bases outside gene matches: 4.

V is TRBV6-5 and J is TRBJ2-5; possible D gene TRBD1, 6 bases. With 6 bases removed from V and 5 bases from J, the gap between germline ends came to 16 bases. Germline lookup yields CDR1 MNHEY and CDR2 SVGAGI. This CDR3 has 14 residues. The CDR3 loop is CASSQQGIQETQYF. CDR3 coding DNA: TGTGCCAGCAGCCAACAGGGAATTCAGGAGACCCAGTACTTC.

The chain couples TRBV16 to TRBJ1-6; weak D call: TRBD1 (6 bases). This CDR3 has 15 residues. The V and J ends lost 0 bases and 4 bases respectively, with 7 bases between them. Germline assignment: CDR1 KGHSY and CDR2 FQNENV. In DNA, the CDR3 is TGTGCCAGCAGCCAATCAACAGGGTATAATTCACCCCTCCACTTT. This codes for CASSQSTGYNSPLHF.

The V and J genes are TRBV7-9 and TRBJ2-7; TRBD1 is a possible D gene (6 bases). The length of the CDR3 is 15 residues. Germline values: CDR1 SEHNR, CDR2 FQNEAQ (reference sequence). V was shortened by 2 bases and J by 3 bases, with 14 bases between the two germline ends. The CDR3 bases are TGTGCCAGCAGCTTAATTGGGGGCGCCGTCTACGAGCAGTACTTC. Translation gives CASSLIGGAVYEQYF.

This chain uses TRBV27 with TRBJ2-5, with unresolved D. Per the germline V gene, CDR1 is MNHEY and CDR2 is SMNVEV (reference sequence). V lost 2 bases and J 4 bases, leaving 11 bases between the germline ends. The CDR3 consists of 14 residues. CDR3 nucleotides: TGTGCCAGCAGTTTACATGGCCCCCGAGAGACCCAGTACTTC. It codes for CASSLHGPRETQYF.

The chain has TRBV19 and TRBJ2-1, with D possibly being TRBD2 (5 bases). V was clipped by 2 bases and J by 6 bases, with 11 bases between them. CDR1 is LNHDA, CDR2 SQIVND, per germline (reference sequence). This CDR3 has 14 residues. The CDR3: CASSITGWGNEQFF. The CDR3 bases are TGTGCCAGTAGTATAACGGGGTGGGGCAATGAGCAGTTCTTC.

This clone came up once. The rearrangement joins TRBV5-1 to TRBJ1-1; 7 nucleotides agree with TRBD1. V trimming: 5 bases; J trimming: 7 bases; junction bases outside the gene matches: 14. In germline, CDR1 is SGHRS, CDR2 YFSETQ. The CDR3 extends over 15 amino acids. In DNA, the CDR3 is TGCGCCAGCAGTTCTGCTCGGACAGGCGAGAATGAAGCTTTCTTT. Protein: CASSSARTGENEAFF. The variable domain in full, with the rest retrieved from reference TRBV5-1 and TRBJ1-1, is KAGVTQTPRYLIKTRGQQVTLSCSPISGHRSVSWYQQTPGQGLQFLFEYFSETQRNKGNFPGRFSGRQFSNSRSEMNVSTLELGDSALYLCASSSARTGENEAFFGQGTRLTVV.

This clone was observed a handful of times. The J gene is TRBJ1-1, the V gene TRBV6-5; perhaps TRBD1 as D (5 bases). The germline V gene encodes CDR1 MNHEY and CDR2 SVGAGI. Trimming cost V 6 bases and J 9 bases, with 23 bases left between them. The CDR3 is made up of 15 amino acids. The CDR3 protein is CASRYTWGGTEKAFF. The CDR3 DNA is TGTGCCAGCAGATACACCTGGGGGGGGACTGAAAAAGCTTTCTTT.

The J gene is TRBJ2-3, the V gene TRBV5-1; 11 nucleotides agree with TRBD2. V lost 4 bases and J lost 0; bases outside the gene matches: 4. The CDR3 totals 16 residues. CDR1 SGHRS and CDR2 YFSETQ come from the germline V gene. The DNA for the CDR3 is TGCGCCAGCAGCCCGGGACTAGCGGCCAGCACAGATACGCAGTATTTT. This codes for CASSPGLAASTDTQYF.

This chain joins TRBV13 and TRBJ1-2; 8 bases match TRBD1. The germline V gene encodes CDR1 PRHDT and CDR2 FYEKMQ (reference sequence). The V segment lost 0 bases and the J segment 7 bases; nucleotides outside the gene matches: 7. The CDR3 runs 15 residues. CDR3 in DNA: TGTGCCAGCAGCTTAGGGGGACAGGATACGGGTGGCTACACCTTC. Translated: CASSLGGQDTGGYTF.

In this sample, this clone turned up once. The chain couples TRBV3-1 (or the pseudogene TRBV3-2) to TRBJ1-2; D is uncertain. The CDR3 spans 15 residues. Trimming left V 0 bases short and J 5 bases short, with 13 bases between. Germline values: CDR1 LGHDT, CDR2 YNNKEL (reference sequence). The CDR3 spells CASSQEGRGTYGYTF. Here the CDR3 DNA reads TGTGCCAGCAGCCAAGAGGGTCGGGGAACTTATGGCTACACCTTC.

This chain joins TRBV5-1 and TRBJ2-5; D unclear. CDR1 is SGHRS, CDR2 YFSETQ, per germline. Trimming removed 4 bases from V and 5 bases from J, with 12 bases in between. The CDR3 loop spans 13 amino acids. This CDR3 reads CASSPTPGETQYF. CDR3 bases: TGCGCCAGCAGCCCGACCCCCGGGGAGACCCAGTACTTC.

This clone was seen only a few times. The V gene is TRBV6-5, the J gene TRBJ2-7, with D uncertain. Germline CDR1 MNHEY, CDR2 SVGAGI. Trimming shortened V by 10 bases and J by 5 bases, and 15 bases separated the two germline ends. CDR3 size: 12 residues. DNA of the CDR3: TGTGCCACCCGGGTAGAGTCGGACGAGCAGTACTTC. It codes for CATRVESDEQYF.

The gene calls are TRBV7-8 and TRBJ1-1, with a tentative D call TRBD1 (6 bases). The CDR3 totals 18 residues. Germline lookup yields CDR1 SGHVS and CDR2 FQNEAQ. The germline V and J ends were trimmed by 4 bases and 1 base, with 22 bases remaining between them. The CDR3 DNA follows: TGTGCCAGCAGCTCCTTACCCAGGGGAAGGCGGGCGAACACTGAAGCTTTCTTT. Its protein is CASSSLPRGRRANTEAFF.

In its sample, this clone was seen once. The V and J genes are TRBV29-1 and TRBJ2-7; no firm D call. Deletions cut 6 bases from V and 0 bases from J, with 12 bases between. The CDR3 consists of 13 residues. Germline-derived CDR1 and CDR2 are SQVTM and ANQGSEA. CDR3 residues: CSVLVSSSYEQYF. CDR3 bases: TGCAGCGTGCTAGTTTCGAGCTCCTACGAGCAGTACTTC.

The chain combines TRBV19 with TRBJ1-4, with 9 bases lining up with TRBD1. CDR3 length: 14 amino acids. V dropped 3 bases and J dropped 8; count of bases not matched to a gene: 4. Germline values: CDR1 LNHDA, CDR2 SQIVND (reference sequence). The CDR3, as DNA: TGTGCCAGTAGTATGCGACAGGGGGGAGAAAAACTGTTTTTT. It is translated as CASSMRQGGEKLFF.

The chain couples TRBV7-9 to TRBJ1-2, with 7 bases lining up with TRBD1. This CDR3 has 13 residues. V shed 3 bases, J shed 8 bases, and the junction held 6 bases outside the gene matches. The germline V gene has CDR1 SEHNR and CDR2 FQNEAQ (reference sequence). CDR3 DNA sequence: TGTGCCAGCAGCTTCAGGGGGGACGACGGCTACACCTTC. As protein: CASSFRGDDGYTF. Full variable domain (rest looked up from reference TRBV7-9 and TRBJ1-2): DTGVSQNPRHKITKRGQNVTFRCDPISEHNRLYWYRQTLGQGPEFLTYFQNEAQLEKSRLLSDRFSAERPKGSFSTLEIQRTEQGDSAMYLCASSFRGDDGYTFGSGTRLTVV.